This is a list of T cell receptor beta chains from one sample in a study of a mutant IDH1 vaccine in newly diagnosed glioma. The antigens of these receptors remain unknown. Libraries were prepared by immunoSEQ multiplex PCR; TCRdb keeps only in-frame clonotypes and omits some of them. The sample consists of about 40,000 clones, roughly 90% of them appearing once. Specimen: PBMCs, collected from a glioma patient whose treatment included an IDH1 peptide vaccine. Source of these receptors: a man aged 45-65 years with glioma. Each CDR3 is given with its conserved first and last residue. D genes are given only for firm matches. Clone size, where shown, is once, few, many, or a class for clones that have expanded.

v_gene	j_gene	abundance	d_gene	CDR3aa	CDR3nt
TRBV29-1	TRBJ1-1	-	-	CSVEDGGTEAFF	TGCAGCGTTGAAGATGGAGGCACTGAAGCTTTCTTT
TRBV7-6	TRBJ1-4	once	-	CASSRRSRGATNEKLFF	TGTGCCAGCAGCCGGAGGAGCAGGGGTGCAACTAATGAAAAACTGTTTTTT
TRBV5-1	TRBJ2-5	once	TRBD2	CASSGGVRETQYF	TGCGCCAGCAGCGGGGGGGTACGGGAGACCCAGTACTTC
TRBV27	TRBJ2-5	-	-	CASSLHYQETQYF	TGTGCCAGCAGTTTACACTACCAAGAGACCCAGTACTTC
TRBV9	TRBJ1-3	once	-	CASSLAGFGNTIYF	TGTGCCAGCAGTCTAGCGGGGTTCGGAAACACCATATATTTT
TRBV5-4	TRBJ2-2	-	TRBD2	CASRYLAGGNTGELFF	TGTGCCAGCAGATATCTAGCGGGGGGTAACACCGGGGAGCTGTTTTTT
TRBV5-6	TRBJ1-5	-	-	CASSSGIGQPQHF	TGTGCCAGCAGTTCGGGGATAGGGCAGCCCCAGCATTTT
TRBV2	TRBJ2-5	-	-	CASSVNRQETQYF	TGTGCCAGCAGTGTAAATCGCCAAGAGACCCAGTACTTC
TRBV9	TRBJ2-5	-	TRBD2	CASSPIWTSEETQYF	TGTGCCAGCAGCCCCATCTGGACTAGCGAAGAGACCCAGTACTTC
TRBV6-5	TRBJ2-2	once	-	CASTPDKNTGELFF	TGTGCCAGCACTCCCGATAAAAACACCGGGGAGCTGTTTTTT
TRBV5-1	TRBJ2-5	-	TRBD2	CASSRTSEETQYF	TGCGCCAGCAGCCGGACTAGCGAGGAGACCCAGTACTTC
TRBV7-8	TRBJ1-1	-	-	CASSPGVITPEAFF	TGTGCCAGCAGCCCCGGGGTAATAACCCCAGAAGCTTTCTTT
TRBV15	TRBJ1-4	-	-	CATSGPTGEKLFF	TGTGCCACCAGCGGCCCAACAGGGGAAAAACTGTTTTTT
TRBV30	TRBJ1-3	-	-	CAWRWGREYRGNTIYF	TGTGCCTGGAGGTGGGGCAGGGAGTATAGAGGAAACACCATATATTTT
TRBV5-5	TRBJ2-6	-	-	CASSFGAFSGANVLTF	TGTGCCAGCAGCTTCGGGGCTTTCTCTGGGGCCAACGTCCTGACTTTC
TRBV7-2	TRBJ1-5	-	TRBD1	CASSSDRASNQPQHF	TGTGCCAGCAGCTCGGACAGGGCGAGCAATCAGCCCCAGCATTTT
TRBV2	TRBJ2-7	once	TRBD1	CASSGDRVVSYEQYF	TGTGCCAGCAGTGGGGACAGGGTCGTCTCCTACGAGCAGTACTTC
TRBV28	TRBJ2-7	-	TRBD2	CASRGGVREQYF	TGTGCCAGCAGGGGGGGGGTCCGCGAGCAGTACTTC
TRBV5-1	TRBJ2-3	-	TRBD1	CASSLYSGQAADTQYF	TGCGCCAGCAGCCTATATTCCGGACAGGCTGCAGATACGCAGTATTTT
TRBV4-1	TRBJ2-1	-	TRBD2	CASTKYPWTSGSDNEQFF	TGCGCCAGCACTAAGTACCCTTGGACTAGCGGGAGTGACAATGAGCAGTTCTTC
TRBV7-9	TRBJ2-1	-	TRBD1	CASSSPGGDEQFF	TGTGCCAGCAGCTCACCAGGGGGCGATGAGCAGTTCTTC
TRBV6-1	TRBJ1-2	-	-	CASSFRSGVYGYTF	TGTGCCAGCAGTTTCCGGTCAGGGGTTTATGGCTACACCTTC
TRBV9	TRBJ1-5	-	TRBD1	CASSVFDRGQPQHF	TGTGCCAGCAGCGTATTCGACAGGGGACAGCCCCAGCATTTT
TRBV4-3	TRBJ2-5	-	TRBD2	CASSQVVGGGAGETQYF	TGCGCCAGCAGCCAAGTCGTAGGCGGGGGGGCCGGGGAGACCCAGTACTTC
TRBV28	TRBJ2-7	-	-	CASSYSDLPTYEQYF	TGTGCCAGCAGTTATAGTGATCTTCCCACCTACGAGCAGTACTTC
TRBV11-3	TRBJ2-1	-	TRBD1	CASSLTGVGDEQFF	TGTGCCAGCAGCTTAACAGGGGTGGGCGATGAGCAGTTCTTC
TRBV7-2	TRBJ1-2	-	TRBD1	CASSLVRQGDGYTF	TGTGCCAGCAGCTTAGTTCGACAGGGAGATGGCTACACCTTC
TRBV18	TRBJ1-1	-	-	CASSQGITGDTEAFF	TGTGCCAGCTCACAGGGGATAACTGGGGACACTGAAGCTTTCTTT
TRBV5-1	TRBJ1-3	-	TRBD1	CASRGQGTGNTIYF	TGCGCCAGCAGGGGACAGGGGACAGGAAACACCATATATTTT
TRBV30	TRBJ2-1	once	-	CAWSEGGSYNEQFF	TGTGCCTGGAGTGAAGGGGGTTCCTACAATGAGCAGTTCTTC
TRBV9	TRBJ2-3	-	-	CASSVGGSTDTQYF	TGTGCCAGCAGCGTAGGGGGGAGCACAGATACGCAGTATTTT
TRBV18	TRBJ2-3	once	TRBD1	CASSGQGKTDTQYF	TGTGCCAGCTCAGGACAGGGGAAGACAGATACGCAGTATTTT
TRBV7-2	TRBJ2-3	-	-	CASSVRTAPSTDTQYF	TGTGCCAGCAGCGTAAGGACCGCTCCTAGCACAGATACGCAGTATTTT
TRBV6-1	TRBJ1-2	-	TRBD1	CASSEAAGGSYGYTF	TGTGCCAGCAGTGAAGCGGCAGGGGGAAGCTATGGCTACACCTTC
TRBV4-2	TRBJ2-1	once	TRBD1	CASSQGMGTDNEQFF	TGTGCCAGCAGCCAGGGGATGGGGACAGACAATGAGCAGTTCTTC
TRBV7-9	TRBJ1-2	-	-	CASSLVGGYGYTF	TGTGCCAGCAGCTTAGTGGGGGGCTATGGCTACACCTTC
TRBV28	TRBJ2-2	-	-	CASKVSFRGNTGELFF	TGTGCCAGCAAGGTATCGTTTCGGGGGAACACCGGGGAGCTGTTTTTT
TRBV2	TRBJ2-2	once	-	CASRKTNTGELFF	TGTGCCAGCAGGAAAACGAACACCGGGGAGCTGTTTTTT
TRBV5-1	TRBJ2-1	-	TRBD1	CASRRQGDYNEQFF	TGCGCCAGCAGGAGACAGGGTGATTACAATGAGCAGTTCTTC
TRBV5-1	TRBJ2-7	-	TRBD2	CASSFRLAGEGTYEQYF	TGCGCCAGCAGCTTTCGACTAGCGGGAGAGGGCACCTACGAGCAGTACTTC
TRBV29-1	TRBJ2-1	-	TRBD2	CSVPTSGKNNEQFF	TGCAGCGTCCCGACTAGCGGGAAAAACAATGAGCAGTTCTTC
TRBV29-1	TRBJ1-2	-	-	CSAVGRTGSEGYTF	TGCAGCGCCGTCGGGAGAACAGGGTCTGAGGGCTACACCTTC
TRBV6-5	TRBJ1-1	-	-	CASTSRARYTEAFF	TGTGCCAGCACATCCCGGGCGCGGTACACTGAAGCTTTCTTT
TRBV6-6	TRBJ1-3	-	-	CASSPSGNTIYF	TGTGCCAGCAGTCCTTCTGGAAACACCATATATTTT
TRBV14	TRBJ2-7	-	-	CASSQVSSGLYEQYF	TGTGCCAGCAGCCAAGTATCCAGCGGCCTCTACGAGCAGTACTTC
TRBV5-6	TRBJ2-7	-	TRBD2	CASSLERGGRYEQYF	TGTGCCAGCAGCTTGGAACGGGGGGGCCGGTACGAGCAGTACTTC
TRBV21-1	TRBJ2-7	-	-	CASSQTADRRIHEQYF	TGTGCCAGCAGCCAAACGGCGGACAGGCGTATCCACGAGCAGTACTTC
TRBV5-1	TRBJ1-2	-	-	CASSSEGSYGYTF	TGCGCCAGCAGCTCGGAGGGGTCCTATGGCTACACCTTC
TRBV28	TRBJ2-1	once	-	CASSIGSGSYNEQFF	TGTGCCAGCTCGATTGGGAGCGGTTCCTACAATGAGCAGTTCTTC
TRBV29-1	TRBJ2-7	-	TRBD2	CSVSGSGRAVYEQYF	TGCAGCGTGTCAGGTAGCGGGAGGGCCGTCTACGAGCAGTACTTC
TRBV9	TRBJ1-1	-	-	CASSGAGTEAFF	TGTGCCAGCAGCGGGGCGGGCACTGAAGCTTTCTTT
TRBV21-1	TRBJ2-7	-	-	CASRQTPSYEQYF	TGTGCCAGCAGGCAGACACCGTCCTACGAGCAGTACTTC
TRBV5-6	TRBJ2-7	-	-	CASSLGDSPYYEQYF	TGTGCCAGCAGCTTGGGGGACTCTCCCTACTACGAGCAGTACTTC
TRBV29-1	TRBJ2-1	-	-	CSVGATPENEQFF	TGCAGCGTTGGGGCAACCCCAGAGAATGAGCAGTTCTTC
TRBV19	TRBJ1-5	-	TRBD1	CASTPDRGRGQPQHF	TGTGCCAGTACCCCGGACAGGGGGCGAGGGCAGCCCCAGCATTTT